Listed below are T cell receptor beta chains from one sample, sequenced in a study of control samples from healthy donors and cancer patients. Profiling relied on immunoSEQ multiplex PCR, and the TCRdb table lists in-frame clones only, not all of them. This table holds about 200,000 clones. The sequenced material came from blood. Receptors originate from a woman aged 30 to 39 in good health. CDR3s include the opening cysteine and the closing phenylalanine or tryptophan. The order of the fields is D gene, J gene, V gene, CDR3 length, CDR3 DNA, CDR3 protein. D genes are given only for firm matches.

d_gene: NA; j_gene: TRBJ2-3; v_gene: TRBV7-6; len: 16; CDR3nt: TGTGCCAGCAACCTAGGGCAGGGACCGACCACAGATACGCAGTATTTT; CDR3aa: CASNLGQGPTTDTQYF
d_gene: TRBD2; j_gene: TRBJ2-1; v_gene: TRBV29-1; len: 13; CDR3nt: TGCAGCGTTGAAGGGGGGGGAAACAATGAGCGGTTCTTC; CDR3aa: CSVEGGGNNERFF
d_gene: NA; j_gene: TRBJ1-1; v_gene: TRBV10-3; len: 14; CDR3nt: TGTGCCATCAGTCCGGGACCCCGCGGGACTGAAGCTTTCTTT; CDR3aa: CAISPGPRGTEAFF
d_gene: TRBD2; j_gene: TRBJ2-5; v_gene: TRBV7-2; len: 16; CDR3nt: TGTGCCAGCAGCCAAACGGGGGGGGGCTCCAGAGAGACCCAGTACTTC; CDR3aa: CASSQTGGGSRETQYF
d_gene: NA; j_gene: TRBJ2-5; v_gene: TRBV5-1; len: 14; CDR3nt: TGCGCCAGCAGCTTTCGGACAGCGCAAGAGACCCAGTACTTC; CDR3aa: CASSFRTAQETQYF
d_gene: NA; j_gene: TRBJ2-3; v_gene: TRBV6-5; len: 13; CDR3nt: TGTGCCAGCCAACGCCGACAGGCAGATACGCAGTATTTT; CDR3aa: CASQRRQADTQYF
d_gene: NA; j_gene: TRBJ1-5; v_gene: TRBV2; len: 14; CDR3nt: TGTGCCAGCAGTGCCCTCGCGGAGGTGCAGCCCCAGCATTTT; CDR3aa: CASSALAEVQPQHF
d_gene: NA; j_gene: TRBJ1-1; v_gene: TRBV15; len: 13; CDR3nt: TGTGCCACCAGCAGAGACCCCGCCACTGAAGCTTTCTTT; CDR3aa: CATSRDPATEAFF
d_gene: TRBD1; j_gene: TRBJ1-2; v_gene: TRBV5-5; len: 13; CDR3nt: TGTGCCAGCAGCTTTGGGACAGACTATGGCTACACCTTC; CDR3aa: CASSFGTDYGYTF
d_gene: NA; j_gene: TRBJ2-6; v_gene: TRBV7-2; len: 15; CDR3nt: TGTGCCAGCAGCTCGGGCGGCTGGGACATCCACGTCCTGACTTTC; CDR3aa: CASSSGGWDIHVLTF
d_gene: TRBD1; j_gene: TRBJ1-2; v_gene: TRBV7-2; len: 15; CDR3nt: TGTGCCAGCAGCTTAGGAGGGGGACAGGAGGATGGCTACACCTTC; CDR3aa: CASSLGGGQEDGYTF
d_gene: NA; j_gene: TRBJ2-1; v_gene: TRBV27; len: 13; CDR3nt: TGTGCCAGCAGTGATGCCCCCTACAATGAGCAGTTCTTC; CDR3aa: CASSDAPYNEQFF
d_gene: NA; j_gene: TRBJ1-5; v_gene: TRBV28; len: 16; CDR3nt: TGTGCCAGCAGGACTGTCTTGGACGGGGGAGGTCAGCCCCAGCATTTT; CDR3aa: CASRTVLDGGGQPQHF
d_gene: NA; j_gene: TRBJ2-7; v_gene: TRBV7-3; len: 13; CDR3nt: TGTGCCAGCAGCTTATTCACGGGTTACGAGCAGTACTTC; CDR3aa: CASSLFTGYEQYF
d_gene: TRBD1; j_gene: TRBJ1-1; v_gene: TRBV11-3; len: 16; CDR3nt: TGTGCCAGCAGCTTAGATGGGGGGACAGGAGGAACTGAAGCTTTCTTT; CDR3aa: CASSLDGGTGGTEAFF
d_gene: NA; j_gene: TRBJ1-2; v_gene: TRBV6-1; len: 12; CDR3nt: TGTGCCAGCAGTGAAGCACTCTATGGCTACACCTTC; CDR3aa: CASSEALYGYTF
d_gene: NA; j_gene: TRBJ1-2; v_gene: TRBV11-1; len: 12; CDR3nt: TGTGCCAGCAGCTTAGAATCTTATGGCTACACCTTC; CDR3aa: CASSLESYGYTF
d_gene: NA; j_gene: TRBJ1-1; v_gene: TRBV27; len: 11; CDR3nt: TGTGCCAGAGCTTGCCCCGCTGAAGCTTTCTTT; CDR3aa: CARACPAEAFF
d_gene: TRBD1; j_gene: TRBJ1-5; v_gene: TRBV28; len: 15; CDR3nt: TGTGCCAGCAGTTTCGACAGGGAGTTCGGTCAGCCCCAGCATTTT; CDR3aa: CASSFDREFGQPQHF
d_gene: TRBD2; j_gene: TRBJ2-1; v_gene: TRBV29-1; len: 13; CDR3nt: TGCAGCGTTGCCGGCGGGAGCTACAATGAGCAGTTCTTC; CDR3aa: CSVAGGSYNEQFF
d_gene: TRBD1; j_gene: TRBJ2-7; v_gene: TRBV12-3/TRBV12-4; len: 13; CDR3nt: TGTGCCAGCAGCCGGGGACAGACGTACGAGCAGTACTTC; CDR3aa: CASSRGQTYEQYF
d_gene: TRBD1; j_gene: TRBJ1-2; v_gene: TRBV24-1; len: 16; CDR3nt: TGTGCCACCAAAGGACAGGGGTTAGGTACGGACTATGGCTACACCTTC; CDR3aa: CATKGQGLGTDYGYTF
d_gene: NA; j_gene: TRBJ1-2; v_gene: TRBV11-2; len: 14; CDR3nt: TGTGCCAGCAGCTTAGTGGACCGCGGACGGGGCTACACCTTC; CDR3aa: CASSLVDRGRGYTF
d_gene: TRBD1; j_gene: TRBJ1-4; v_gene: TRBV15; len: 15; CDR3nt: TGTGCCACCAGCAGAGGGACAGGGGTAACGCAAAAACTGTTTTTT; CDR3aa: CATSRGTGVTQKLFF
d_gene: NA; j_gene: TRBJ1-1; v_gene: TRBV6-5; len: 14; CDR3nt: TGTGCCAGCAGTTCCAGGCCGGAAAACACTGAAGCTTTCTTT; CDR3aa: CASSSRPENTEAFF
d_gene: NA; j_gene: TRBJ1-2; v_gene: TRBV5-1; len: 13; CDR3nt: TGCGCCAGCGGCTCCGGACCCAGCTATGGCTACACCTTC; CDR3aa: CASGSGPSYGYTF
d_gene: NA; j_gene: TRBJ1-6; v_gene: TRBV2; len: 14; CDR3nt: TGTGCCAGCAAGATGTTTGAACATAATTCACCCCTCCACTTT; CDR3aa: CASKMFEHNSPLHF
d_gene: NA; j_gene: TRBJ2-7; v_gene: TRBV5-8; len: 15; CDR3nt: TGTGCCAGCAGCTTGGCCGACAGGGACTACTACGAGCAGTACTTC; CDR3aa: CASSLADRDYYEQYF
d_gene: NA; j_gene: TRBJ1-5; v_gene: TRBV7-9; len: 13; CDR3nt: TGTGCCAGCAGCTTACAGGGCAATCAGCCCCAGCATTTT; CDR3aa: CASSLQGNQPQHF
d_gene: NA; j_gene: TRBJ1-2; v_gene: TRBV7-8; len: 17; CDR3nt: TGTGCCAGCAGCTTAATGACCGGGCCACTACAAGTGTCGGGCTACACCTTC; CDR3aa: CASSLMTGPLQVSGYTF
d_gene: NA; j_gene: TRBJ1-3; v_gene: TRBV5-1; len: 17; CDR3nt: TGCGCCAGCAGCTTGGTAGGGGCCAGGGAGGATGGAAACACCATATATTTT; CDR3aa: CASSLVGAREDGNTIYF
d_gene: TRBD2; j_gene: TRBJ2-2; v_gene: TRBV28; len: 16; CDR3nt: TGTGCCAGCAGTTCAGCGGGGGGGCTGGTGACCGGGGAGCTGTTTTTT; CDR3aa: CASSSAGGLVTGELFF
d_gene: NA; j_gene: TRBJ2-7; v_gene: TRBV9; len: 14; CDR3nt: TGTGCCAGCAGCGTAAGGGATAGCTCCTACGAGCAGTACTTC; CDR3aa: CASSVRDSSYEQYF
d_gene: TRBD1; j_gene: TRBJ1-2; v_gene: TRBV4-1; len: 19; CDR3nt: TGCGCCAGCAGCCAAGAGCAGGGGGCGTTTCTCGGGAGCGGGTATGGCTACACCTTC; CDR3aa: CASSQEQGAFLGSGYGYTF
d_gene: NA; j_gene: TRBJ1-2; v_gene: TRBV6-6; len: 14; CDR3nt: TGTGCCAGCAGGAACCGGACGGCTGCTTATGGCTACACCTTC; CDR3aa: CASRNRTAAYGYTF
d_gene: NA; j_gene: TRBJ1-4; v_gene: TRBV5-1; len: 16; CDR3nt: TGCGCCAGCAGCTTCCAGCCAGCTCAAGTCCGTGAAAAACTGTTTTTT; CDR3aa: CASSFQPAQVREKLFF
d_gene: NA; j_gene: TRBJ1-4; v_gene: TRBV7-6; len: 16; CDR3nt: TGTGCCAGCAGCTTGGGGGACGGGGGAGCATTTGAAAAACTGTTTTTT; CDR3aa: CASSLGDGGAFEKLFF
d_gene: NA; j_gene: TRBJ1-1; v_gene: TRBV28; len: 11; CDR3nt: TGTGCCAGCATTGAGAACACTGAAGCTTTCTTT; CDR3aa: CASIENTEAFF
d_gene: NA; j_gene: TRBJ2-7; v_gene: TRBV7-8; len: 12; CDR3nt: TGTGCCAGCAGTCGGGTTAGTTACGAGCAGTACTTC; CDR3aa: CASSRVSYEQYF
d_gene: NA; j_gene: TRBJ2-1; v_gene: TRBV28; len: 16; CDR3nt: TGTGCCAGCGGTCTCGGGGCGCGGACCTACTACAATGAGCAGTTCTTC; CDR3aa: CASGLGARTYYNEQFF
d_gene: NA; j_gene: TRBJ2-1; v_gene: TRBV2; len: 13; CDR3nt: TGTGCCAGCAGGGAGGGGTTGGCTGTTGAGCAGTTCTTC; CDR3aa: CASREGLAVEQFF
d_gene: NA; j_gene: TRBJ2-7; v_gene: TRBV4-3; len: 15; CDR3nt: TGCGCCAGCAGCCAAGAATGGTCAAGCTCCTACGAGCAGTACTTC; CDR3aa: CASSQEWSSSYEQYF
d_gene: NA; j_gene: TRBJ2-2; v_gene: TRBV25-1; len: 15; CDR3nt: TGTGCCAGCAGTGGGGCCGGGGGAAACACCGGGGAGCTGTTTTTT; CDR3aa: CASSGAGGNTGELFF
d_gene: NA; j_gene: TRBJ1-5; v_gene: TRBV11-2; len: 14; CDR3nt: TGTGCCAGCAGCTTTCTTGCAGGAGAGCAGCCCCAGCATTTT; CDR3aa: CASSFLAGEQPQHF
d_gene: NA; j_gene: TRBJ1-3; v_gene: TRBV5-1; len: 14; CDR3nt: TGCGCCAGCAGCTTCGGAGGGGGAGGAAACACCATATATTTT; CDR3aa: CASSFGGGGNTIYF
d_gene: NA; j_gene: TRBJ2-7; v_gene: TRBV5-4; len: 13; CDR3nt: TGTGCCAGCAGCTCACAGACCCCCTACGAGCAGTACTTC; CDR3aa: CASSSQTPYEQYF
d_gene: NA; j_gene: TRBJ1-1; v_gene: TRBV30; len: 11; CDR3nt: TGTGCCTGGAGAGAAGGGAGGGGAGCTTTCTTT; CDR3aa: CAWREGRGAFF
d_gene: NA; j_gene: TRBJ2-2; v_gene: TRBV6-5; len: 14; CDR3nt: TGTGCCAGCAGGGGCAGGTCGATCACCGGGGAGCTGTTTTTT; CDR3aa: CASRGRSITGELFF
d_gene: TRBD1; j_gene: TRBJ1-2; v_gene: TRBV6-4; len: 14; CDR3nt: TGTGCCAGCAGTCCCTCTCATGGACAGGATGGCTACACCTTC; CDR3aa: CASSPSHGQDGYTF